This is a list of T cell receptor beta chains from one sample in a study of cytomegalovirus exposure and HLA in healthy donors. Method: immunoSEQ multiplex PCR; TCRdb's copy keeps in-frame clones and lacks some. The sample yields some 170,000 clones, approximately 80% seen once. The sequenced material came from PBMCs. The receptors derive from a man aged 18 to 29 in good health and CMV-seropositive. CDR3s leave out the opening cysteine and the closing phenylalanine or tryptophan. The size entry is marked missing in some rows and otherwise reads once, few, many or a size class.

j_call: TRBJ2-5; cdr3_length: 11; v_call: TRBV6-1; clone_size: -; cdr3_aa: ASGPAAQETQY
j_call: TRBJ2-2; cdr3_length: 14; v_call: TRBV11-1; clone_size: -; cdr3_aa: ASSPGGSGGTGELF
j_call: TRBJ1-1; cdr3_length: 15; v_call: TRBV15; clone_size: -; cdr3_aa: ATSRGGLRDGDTEAF
j_call: TRBJ2-3; cdr3_length: 14; v_call: TRBV10-3; clone_size: -; cdr3_aa: AISFTSGGNTDTQY
j_call: TRBJ1-1; cdr3_length: 11; v_call: TRBV7-2; clone_size: -; cdr3_aa: ASSLTLNTEAF
j_call: TRBJ1-5; cdr3_length: 12; v_call: TRBV9; clone_size: few; cdr3_aa: ASSVGGSNQPQH
j_call: TRBJ1-3; cdr3_length: 15; v_call: TRBV7-9; clone_size: -; cdr3_aa: ASSLRRGDFSGNTIY
j_call: TRBJ1-5; cdr3_length: 14; v_call: TRBV21-1; clone_size: few; cdr3_aa: ATDSGTEYSNQPQH
j_call: TRBJ2-7; cdr3_length: 16; v_call: TRBV27; clone_size: few; cdr3_aa: ASSPFGTSGYLSYEQY
j_call: TRBJ1-3; cdr3_length: 14; v_call: TRBV7-9; clone_size: -; cdr3_aa: ASSLIDNSSGNTIY
j_call: TRBJ1-1; cdr3_length: 13; v_call: TRBV5-4; clone_size: -; cdr3_aa: ASRRDRGSDTEAF
j_call: TRBJ1-2; cdr3_length: 15; v_call: TRBV15; clone_size: -; cdr3_aa: ATSGALGTENNYGYT
j_call: TRBJ2-7; cdr3_length: 12; v_call: TRBV5-1; clone_size: -; cdr3_aa: ASSFGDRAYEQY
j_call: TRBJ2-1; cdr3_length: 15; v_call: TRBV9; clone_size: few; cdr3_aa: ASSVALGPSGVNEQF
j_call: TRBJ2-1; cdr3_length: 13; v_call: TRBV6-1; clone_size: -; cdr3_aa: ASSGHRGAYNEQF
j_call: TRBJ2-7; cdr3_length: 14; v_call: TRBV15; clone_size: -; cdr3_aa: ATSTVLFGVNREQY
j_call: TRBJ2-7; cdr3_length: 12; v_call: TRBV6-1; clone_size: -; cdr3_aa: ASSAGTGRYEQY
j_call: TRBJ1-2; cdr3_length: 13; v_call: TRBV7-9; clone_size: -; cdr3_aa: ASSLAGQGNYGYT
j_call: TRBJ2-5; cdr3_length: 12; v_call: TRBV4-2; clone_size: few; cdr3_aa: ASSQGVREQTQY
j_call: TRBJ2-7; cdr3_length: 12; v_call: TRBV6-1; clone_size: -; cdr3_aa: ASSESSGPYEQY
j_call: TRBJ1-5; cdr3_length: 9; v_call: TRBV11-2; clone_size: -; cdr3_aa: ASSFRQPQH
j_call: TRBJ1-5; cdr3_length: 15; v_call: TRBV15; clone_size: -; cdr3_aa: ATSRDREGYSNQPQH
j_call: -; cdr3_length: 12; v_call: TRBV4-3; clone_size: -; cdr3_aa: ASSYDRGDYEQY
j_call: TRBJ1-5; cdr3_length: 13; v_call: TRBV27; clone_size: -; cdr3_aa: ASSLSRGGNQPQH
j_call: TRBJ2-6; cdr3_length: 15; v_call: TRBV18; clone_size: -; cdr3_aa: ASSTRGGDSGANVLT
j_call: TRBJ1-1; cdr3_length: 12; v_call: TRBV7-9; clone_size: -; cdr3_aa: ASSPQDRNTEAF
j_call: TRBJ2-2; cdr3_length: 12; v_call: TRBV7-9; clone_size: -; cdr3_aa: ASSPDRLTGELF
j_call: TRBJ1-2; cdr3_length: 12; v_call: TRBV11-2; clone_size: -; cdr3_aa: ASSTATGLRGYT
j_call: TRBJ1-1; cdr3_length: 13; v_call: TRBV7-8; clone_size: few; cdr3_aa: ASSARGGMNTEAF
j_call: TRBJ2-7; cdr3_length: 11; v_call: TRBV7-9; clone_size: once; cdr3_aa: ASSLSQPYEQY
j_call: TRBJ1-2; cdr3_length: 10; v_call: TRBV5-1; clone_size: -; cdr3_aa: ASSIDSYGYT
j_call: TRBJ1-5; cdr3_length: 12; v_call: TRBV5-6; clone_size: -; cdr3_aa: ASSLGSPNQPQH
j_call: TRBJ2-5; cdr3_length: 15; v_call: TRBV5-6; clone_size: -; cdr3_aa: ASSLLRLERFLETQY
j_call: TRBJ2-5; cdr3_length: 10; v_call: TRBV15; clone_size: -; cdr3_aa: ATSSSKETQY
j_call: TRBJ2-1; cdr3_length: 14; v_call: TRBV4-1; clone_size: -; cdr3_aa: ASSPRWTGPNNEQF
j_call: TRBJ2-3; cdr3_length: 11; v_call: TRBV6-1; clone_size: -; cdr3_aa: ASWGDEADTQY